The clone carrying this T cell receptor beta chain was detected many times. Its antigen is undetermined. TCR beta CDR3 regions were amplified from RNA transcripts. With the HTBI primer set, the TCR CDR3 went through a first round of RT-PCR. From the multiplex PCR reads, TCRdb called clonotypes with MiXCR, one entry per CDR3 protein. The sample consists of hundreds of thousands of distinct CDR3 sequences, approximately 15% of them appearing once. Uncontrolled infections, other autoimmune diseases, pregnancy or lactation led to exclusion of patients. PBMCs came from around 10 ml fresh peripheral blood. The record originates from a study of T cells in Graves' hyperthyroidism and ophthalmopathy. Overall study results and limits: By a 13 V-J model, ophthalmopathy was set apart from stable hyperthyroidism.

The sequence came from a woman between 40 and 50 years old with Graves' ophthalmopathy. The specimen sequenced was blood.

CDR3 in amino acids: CASSSRGATNEKLFF. The CDR3 region has the DNA TGTGCCAGCAGCTCAAGGGGCGCAACTAATGAAAAACTGTTTTTT. The rearrangement joins TRBV3-1 to TRBJ1-4; TRBD1 might be the D (5 bases). There are 15 residues in the CDR3. V lost 5 bases, J lost 0 bases, and 10 bases lay in between. Germline V gene lookup returns CDR1 LGHDT and CDR2 YNNKEL (reference sequence).